This entry is about one TCR beta chain. This sample stems from a study of chemoradiotherapy in HPV16-positive cancers. The data were produced by immunoSEQ multiplex PCR, yet TCRdb's version contains in-frame clones alone and is incomplete. The sample lists under 70,000 clones, about nine tenths seen once, with around 3.5% in the top ten. The source of this sequence is a human donor with HPV-associated anogenital cancer. Sequences were derived from blood, sampled from a patient who underwent chemoradiotherapy.

CDR3 sequence: CASSPGALNYGYTF. CDR3 DNA sequence: TGTGCCAGCTCACCGGGAGCACTGAACTATGGCTACACCTTC. This chain joins TRBV18 and TRBJ1-2; D is uncertain. Germline CDR1 and CDR2: KGHSH and LQKENI. V shed 3 bases and J shed 2 bases, with 10 bases lying between them. This CDR3 region has 14 residues.